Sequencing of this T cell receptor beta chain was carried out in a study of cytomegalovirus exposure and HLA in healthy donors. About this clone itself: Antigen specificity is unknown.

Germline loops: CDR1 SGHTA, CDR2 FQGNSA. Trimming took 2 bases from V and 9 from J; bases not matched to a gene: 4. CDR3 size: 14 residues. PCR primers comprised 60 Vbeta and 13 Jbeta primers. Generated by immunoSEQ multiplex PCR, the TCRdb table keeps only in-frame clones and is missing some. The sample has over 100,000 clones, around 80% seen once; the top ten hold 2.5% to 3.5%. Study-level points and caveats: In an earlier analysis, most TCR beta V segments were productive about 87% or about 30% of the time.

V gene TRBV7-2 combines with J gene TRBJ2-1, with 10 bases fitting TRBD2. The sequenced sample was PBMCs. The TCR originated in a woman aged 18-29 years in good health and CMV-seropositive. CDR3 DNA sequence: TGTGCCAGCAGCTTACTAGCGGGGGACACTGAGCAGTTCTTC. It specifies CASSLLAGDTEQFF.